The entry that follows covers one T cell receptor beta chain sequence. A much larger clone differs by one base, so this may be a read error. CDR3 length equals 16 residues. The germline V gene encodes CDR1 SGHVS and CDR2 FNYEAQ. The data belong to a study of tumor-infiltrating lymphocytes in oesophageal squamous cell carcinoma. TCRdb fed the PCR reads into MiXCR, producing one record per CDR3 protein. Counted here are around 12,000 distinct CDR3 sequences, around half occurring once; the ten biggest clones make up about 25%. The chain recombines TRBV7-6 with TRBJ2-5, with D perhaps TRBD2 (6 bases). The TCR originated in a male donor with esophageal squamous cell carcinoma. Sequencing was performed on esophageal tumor tissue. CDR3 in amino acids: CASSLESGEPYNEQYF. The CDR3 region has the DNA TGTGCTAGCAGCTTAGAATCGGGGGAGCCCTACAATGAGCAGTACTTC.